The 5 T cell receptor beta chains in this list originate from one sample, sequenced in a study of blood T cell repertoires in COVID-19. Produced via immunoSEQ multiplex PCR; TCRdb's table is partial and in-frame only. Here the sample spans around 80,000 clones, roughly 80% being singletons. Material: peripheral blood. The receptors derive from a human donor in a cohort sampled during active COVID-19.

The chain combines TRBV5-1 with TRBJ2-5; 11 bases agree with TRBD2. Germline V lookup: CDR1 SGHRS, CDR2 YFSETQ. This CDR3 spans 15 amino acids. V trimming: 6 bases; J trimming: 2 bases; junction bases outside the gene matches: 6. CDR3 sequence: CASKPLAGGQETQYF. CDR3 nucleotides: TGCGCCAGCAAACCCCTAGCGGGGGGACAAGAGACCCAGTACTTC.

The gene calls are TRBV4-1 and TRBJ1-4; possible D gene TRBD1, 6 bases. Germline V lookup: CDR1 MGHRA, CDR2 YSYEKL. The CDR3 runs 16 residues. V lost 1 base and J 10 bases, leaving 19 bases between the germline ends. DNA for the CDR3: TGCGCCAGCAGCCAAGTCTTGGGGGCCCAGAGGTTAAAACTGTTTTTT. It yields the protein CASSQVLGAQRLKLFF.

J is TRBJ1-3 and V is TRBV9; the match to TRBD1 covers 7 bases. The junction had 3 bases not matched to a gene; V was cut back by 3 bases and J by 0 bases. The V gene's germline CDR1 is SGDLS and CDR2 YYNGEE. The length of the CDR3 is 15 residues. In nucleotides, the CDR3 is TGTGCCAGCAGCGGCCAGGGGGTCTCTGGAAACACCATATATTTT. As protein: CASSGQGVSGNTIYF.

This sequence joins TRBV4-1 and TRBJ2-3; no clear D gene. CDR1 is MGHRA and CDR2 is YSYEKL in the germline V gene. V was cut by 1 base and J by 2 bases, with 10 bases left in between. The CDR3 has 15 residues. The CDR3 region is CASSQAPAPTDTQYF. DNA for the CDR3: TGCGCCAGCAGCCAAGCCCCTGCGCCCACAGATACGCAGTATTTT.

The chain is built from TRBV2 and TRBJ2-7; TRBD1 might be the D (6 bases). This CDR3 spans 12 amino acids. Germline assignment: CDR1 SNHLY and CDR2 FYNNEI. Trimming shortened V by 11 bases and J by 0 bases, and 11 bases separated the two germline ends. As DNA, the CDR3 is TGTGCCGGCGGACAGAACTCCTACGAGCAGTACTTC. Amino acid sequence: CAGGQNSYEQYF.